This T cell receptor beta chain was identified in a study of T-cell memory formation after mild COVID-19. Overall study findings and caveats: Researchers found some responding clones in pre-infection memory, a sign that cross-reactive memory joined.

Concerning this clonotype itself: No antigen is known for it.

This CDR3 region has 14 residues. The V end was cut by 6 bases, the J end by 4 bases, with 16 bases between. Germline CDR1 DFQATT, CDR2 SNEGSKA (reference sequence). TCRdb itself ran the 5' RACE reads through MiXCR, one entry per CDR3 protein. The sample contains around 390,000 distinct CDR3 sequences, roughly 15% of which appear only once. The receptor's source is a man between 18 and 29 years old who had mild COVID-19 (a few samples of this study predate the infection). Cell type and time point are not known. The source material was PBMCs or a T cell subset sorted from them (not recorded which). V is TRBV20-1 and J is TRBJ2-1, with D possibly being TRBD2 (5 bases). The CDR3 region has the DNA TGCAGTGCGTCTCCCCCCGGGGATTACAATGAGCAGTTCTTC. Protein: CSASPPGDYNEQFF.